This entry is about one T cell receptor beta chain. Antigen specificity is unknown. Reverse transcribing all isolated RNA meant expressed TCRB transcripts were sequenced. TCRdb's table, derived via immunoSEQ multiplex PCR, lists solely in-frame clones and lacks some. The table lists roughly 230,000 clones, about a tenth of them singletons. The data belong to a study of beta chain features in type 1 diabetes. The junction had 6 bases not matched to a gene; V was cut back by 2 bases and J by 0 bases. The CDR3 has 16 residues. Germline loops: CDR1 KGHSH, CDR2 LQKENI. Whole-study results and caveats: Within each of all four CD4+ subsets, Type 1 diabetes patients had TCRB CDR3s that were moderately but significantly shorter.

This receptor was taken from a man between 25 and 39 years old with type 1 diabetes. The V call is TRBV18, the J call TRBJ2-7, with 8 bases that match TRBD1. Sequenced material: naive CD4+ T cells from blood. Written as DNA, the CDR3 is TGTGCCAGCTCACCAGGGACAGGTGGCAGCTCCTACGAGCAGTACTTC. Translated, it gives CASSPGTGGSSYEQYF.